One and the same sample provided the 19 T cell receptor beta chains below, sequenced in a study of blood T cells in healthy people across ages. It was with a sample-barcoded 5' primer and a J-beta primer mix that a second PCR of roughly 6 to 12 cycles was run. TCRdb passed the 5' RACE reads through MiXCR, listing each CDR3 protein once. In the table there are about 1,600,000 distinct CDR3 sequences, 35% to 45% of which are singletons. Specimen: blood. The receptors stem from a young woman in good health.

The table lists this clonotype with a few counts. This chain joins TRBV5-1 and TRBJ2-7, with unresolved D. Trimming cost V 0 bases and J 0 bases, with 10 bases left between them. Germline V gene lookup returns CDR1 SGHRS and CDR2 YFSETQ. The CDR3 loop spans 15 amino acids. CDR3: CASSLVDLLSYEQYF. DNA of the CDR3: TGCGCCAGCAGCTTGGTAGACCTACTCTCCTACGAGCAGTACTTC.

This clonotype turned up a few times. The chain couples TRBV20-1 to TRBJ2-3; TRBD2 matches at 7 bases. Germline CDR1 reads DFQATT; CDR2 reads SNEGSKA (reference sequence). CDR3 length: 15 residues. V shed 1 base and J 4 bases; nucleotides not matched to a gene: 8. CDR3 sequence (DNA): TGCAGTGCTAGAGTTCCCCTAGCGGTGGCAGATACGCAGTATTTT. It specifies CSARVPLAVADTQYF.

The chain recombines TRBV10-3 with TRBJ2-1, with D perhaps TRBD2 (6 bases). This CDR3 region has 15 residues. Germline assignment: CDR1 ENHRY and CDR2 SYGVKD. Trimming shortened V by 0 bases and J by 4 bases, and 10 bases separated the two germline ends. CDR3 nucleotide sequence: TGTGCCATCAGTGAGTCGCGGGACCCTTACAATGAGCAGTTCTTC. It yields the protein CAISESRDPYNEQFF.

This rearrangement joins TRBV30 to TRBJ1-2; TRBD1 matches at 8 bases. V lost 2 bases to trimming and J lost 4 bases; unmatched junction nucleotides: 12. CDR3 length equals 16 residues. CDR1 is GTSNPN and CDR2 is SVGIG in the germline V gene (reference sequence). As DNA, the CDR3 is TGTGCCTGGAGTCCCAAGCCCGGACAGGGAGGCTATGGCTACACCTTC. Its translation: CAWSPKPGQGGYGYTF.

The V gene is TRBV15, the J gene TRBJ2-1; tentative D call: TRBD2 (6 bases). The V gene lost 1 base and the J gene lost 7 bases, with 14 bases spanning the gap. The CDR3 totals 15 residues. The germline gives CDR1 LNHNV, CDR2 YYDKDF (reference sequence). In DNA form, the CDR3 reads TGTGCCACCAGCAGAGGGGACTCCCTCGGAAATGAGCAGTTCTTC. It translates to CATSRGDSLGNEQFF.

The genes are TRBV5-6 and TRBJ2-2, with a weak D call TRBD2 (6 bases). Germline V gives CDR1 SGHDT, CDR2 YYEEEE. Trimming left V 0 bases short and J 5 bases short, with 14 bases between. The CDR3 has 16 residues. Written as DNA, the CDR3 is TGTGCCAGCAGCTTGGCCTTCGGGAGTGATACCGGGGAGCTGTTTTTT. Protein: CASSLAFGSDTGELFF.

About this clonotype itself: A junction boundary mismatches the germline segment, possibly from a read error. J is TRBJ2-5 and V is TRBV20-1, with D possibly matching TRBD2 (5 bases). CDR1 is DFQATT and CDR2 is SNEGSKA in the germline V gene (reference sequence). This CDR3 is 13 amino acids long. The CDR3 nucleotides are TGCAGTCCTAGAACGTCCGGGGAAGAGACCCAGTACTTC. This sequence encodes CSPRTSGEETQYF.

This clonotype was detected a few times. The chain joins TRBV12-3 or TRBV12-4 to TRBJ2-7, with 7 bases fitting TRBD1. This CDR3 spans 15 amino acids. V gave up 1 base and J gave up 5 bases; unmatched junction bases: 8. The CDR3 reads CASSLETGRENEQYF. In DNA form, the CDR3 reads TGTGCCAGCAGTTTAGAGACAGGGAGAGAGAACGAGCAGTACTTC.

V and J are TRBV20-1 and TRBJ2-3; 12 nucleotides agree with TRBD2. With V trimmed by 5 bases and J by 0 bases, 6 bases remained unmatched. This CDR3 region has 16 residues. CDR1 and CDR2 from the germline V gene are DFQATT and SNEGSKA (reference sequence). The CDR3 sequence is CSASRTSGMSTDTQYF. DNA of the CDR3: TGCAGTGCTTCCCGGACTAGCGGGATGAGCACAGATACGCAGTATTTT.

The chain uses TRBV7-2 and TRBJ2-1; 7 nucleotides agree with TRBD1. The germline V gene encodes CDR1 SGHTA and CDR2 FQGNSA. The CDR3 has 16 residues. The ends lost 0 bases at V and 9 bases at J; junction bases unmatched: 11. CDR3 loop: CASSLALAGGLGEQFF. CDR3 DNA sequence: TGTGCCAGCAGCTTAGCGTTGGCAGGGGGTCTGGGTGAGCAGTTCTTC.

This chain connects TRBV4-1 to TRBJ2-7, with a possible D match to TRBD2 (5 bases). Germline CDR1 reads MGHRA; CDR2 reads YSYEKL. V dropped 4 bases and J dropped 3 bases, with 13 bases sitting between them. The CDR3 contains 14 residues. CDR3 protein: CASSRNAEGYEQYF. The DNA of the CDR3 is TGCGCCAGCAGCCGGAACGCAGAGGGCTACGAGCAGTACTTC.

The V gene is TRBV6-1, the J gene TRBJ2-7; TRBD2 matches 12 bases. CDR3 length equals 16 residues. J was trimmed by 4 bases and V by 4 bases; bases with no gene match: 8. Per germline, CDR1 MNHNS and CDR2 SASEGT. CDR3 protein: CASSGTSGAPLYEQYF. CDR3 nucleotides: TGTGCCAGCAGTGGGACTAGCGGGGCCCCGTTGTACGAGCAGTACTTC.

V and J are TRBV7-2 and TRBJ1-2; D unresolved. Per germline, CDR1 SGHTA and CDR2 FQGNSA. With 0 bases removed from V and 9 bases from J, the gap between germline ends came to 14 bases. The CDR3 spans 14 residues. CDR3 residues: CASSLAWERASYTF. The CDR3 DNA follows: TGTGCCAGCAGCTTAGCTTGGGAGCGGGCTAGCTACACCTTC.

This clonotype was picked up a small number of times. The V and J genes are TRBV27 and TRBJ1-6; D remains ambiguous. V was trimmed by 0 bases and J by 9 bases, leaving 6 bases between them. Germline V lookup: CDR1 MNHEY, CDR2 SMNVEV (reference sequence). CDR3 length: 13 residues. Here the CDR3 reads CASSLSDLSPLHF. DNA of the CDR3: TGTGCCAGCAGTTTATCAGATCTTTCACCCCTCCACTTT.

The genes are TRBV30 and TRBJ1-5; no clear D. V lost 0 bases and J lost 3, with 3 bases in between. Germline V gives CDR1 GTSNPN, CDR2 SVGIG (reference sequence). This CDR3 is 12 amino acids long. CDR3 region: CAWSVNNQPQHF. In nucleotides, the CDR3 is TGTGCCTGGAGTGTAAACAATCAGCCCCAGCATTTT.

A few counts support this clonotype. This chain connects TRBV28 to TRBJ1-2, with 10 bases matching TRBD1. CDR1 MDHEN and CDR2 SYDVKM come from the germline V gene. This CDR3 is 14 amino acids long. The junction had 4 bases not matched to a gene; V was cut back by 5 bases and J by 4 bases. The CDR3 reads CASSRTGGFYGYTF. The CDR3 nucleotides read TGTGCCAGCAGTCGGACAGGGGGGTTCTATGGCTACACCTTC.

The chain employs TRBV9 and TRBJ1-1; 7 nucleotides align to TRBD1. Germline V CDR1 and CDR2: SGDLS, YYNGEE. The CDR3 length is 15 residues. The junction had 9 bases not matched to a gene; V was cut back by 3 bases and J by 4 bases. Here the CDR3 reads CASSEDPRGGTEAFF. Here the CDR3 DNA reads TGTGCCAGCAGCGAAGACCCCAGGGGGGGCACTGAAGCTTTCTTT.

The chain has TRBV7-2 and TRBJ1-4, with TRBD1 matching 7 bases. The CDR3 consists of 17 residues. J gave up 4 bases and V 0 bases, and 8 bases lay outside the gene matches. Germline V gene lookup returns CDR1 SGHTA and CDR2 FQGNSA. The CDR3 loop is CASSLAPSGGYNEKLFF. CDR3 nucleotides: TGTGCCAGCAGCTTAGCACCCTCAGGGGGGTATAATGAAAAACTGTTTTTT.

This clonotype was seen at least ten times. The chain links TRBV18 to TRBJ2-1; D is possibly TRBD1 (6 bases). The CDR3 loop spans 15 amino acids. Per germline, CDR1 KGHSH and CDR2 LQKENI. V gave up 3 bases and J gave up 0 bases, with 9 bases separating them. The CDR3 bases are TGTGCCAGCTCACCTAGGGGGAGCTCCTACAATGAGCAGTTCTTC. Its protein is CASSPRGSSYNEQFF.